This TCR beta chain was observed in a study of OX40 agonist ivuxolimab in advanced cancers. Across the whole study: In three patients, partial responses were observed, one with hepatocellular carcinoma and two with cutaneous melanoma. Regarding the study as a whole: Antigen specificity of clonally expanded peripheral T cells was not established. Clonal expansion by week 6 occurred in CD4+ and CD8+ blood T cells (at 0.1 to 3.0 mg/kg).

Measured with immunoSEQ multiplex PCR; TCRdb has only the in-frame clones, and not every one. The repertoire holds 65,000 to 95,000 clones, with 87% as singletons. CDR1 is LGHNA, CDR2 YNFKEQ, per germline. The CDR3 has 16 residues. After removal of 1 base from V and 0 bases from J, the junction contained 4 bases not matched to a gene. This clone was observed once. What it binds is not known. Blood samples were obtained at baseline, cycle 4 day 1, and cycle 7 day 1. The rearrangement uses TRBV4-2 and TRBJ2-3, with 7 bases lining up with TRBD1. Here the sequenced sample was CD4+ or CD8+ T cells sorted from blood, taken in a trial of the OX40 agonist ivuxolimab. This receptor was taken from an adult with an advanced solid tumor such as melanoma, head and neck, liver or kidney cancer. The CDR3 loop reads CASSQAQGESTDTQYF. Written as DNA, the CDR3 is TGTGCCAGCAGCCAAGCGCAGGGGGAGAGCACAGATACGCAGTATTTT.